The 11 T cell receptor beta chains below were found in one sample sequenced in a study of OX40 agonist ivuxolimab in advanced cancers. The library was generated by the immunoSEQ multiplex PCR assay. TCRdb's version of the immuneACCESS table is confined to in-frame rearrangements and falls short of the full clone set. An unresolved V gene accounts for under half of the shortfall where checked; the remainder is of unknown origin. This sample holds tens of thousands of clones; roughly nine tenths were observed only once. Jointly, the top ten make up approximately 24% of the sample. Source: CD4+ or CD8+ T cells sorted from blood, taken in a trial of the OX40 agonist ivuxolimab. The source is an adult with an advanced solid tumor such as melanoma, head and neck, liver or kidney cancer.

Only a few counts were recorded for this clone. The chain links TRBV5-5 to TRBJ1-5; 8 bases match TRBD1. J was trimmed by 2 bases and V by 3 bases; bases with no gene match: 1. This CDR3 region has 14 residues. From germline, CDR1 is SGHKS and CDR2 YYEKEE (reference sequence). The CDR3 loop is CASSWGQGNQPQHF. The CDR3 DNA is TGTGCCAGCAGCTGGGGACAGGGCAATCAGCCCCAGCATTTT.

The J gene is TRBJ1-4, the V gene TRBV5-4; D may be TRBD1 (5 bases). There are 15 residues in the CDR3. V lost 2 bases and J 2 bases, leaving 10 bases between the germline ends. CDR1 and CDR2 (germline): SGHNT, YYREEE (reference sequence). CDR3: CASSFRQLTNEKLFF. CDR3 in DNA: TGTGCCAGCAGCTTTCGACAGTTGACTAATGAAAAACTGTTTTTT.

The J gene is TRBJ2-7, the V gene TRBV6-6; possibly TRBD1 for D (6 bases). Trimming removed 6 bases at V and 5 bases at J, with 11 bases between. Germline CDR1 reads MNHNY; CDR2 reads SVGAGI (reference sequence). CDR3 length: 12 residues. The chain's CDR3 is CASRQSGDEQYF. Here the CDR3 DNA reads TGTGCCAGCAGACAGTCAGGGGACGAGCAGTACTTC.

The rearrangement joins TRBV19 to TRBJ2-1; D may be TRBD2 (6 bases). The CDR3 is 16 amino acids. Trimming stripped 5 bases from V and 2 bases from J, with 16 bases between. Germline V gives CDR1 LNHDA, CDR2 SQIVND (reference sequence). Here the CDR3 DNA reads TGTGCCAGTAGTGGACTTAGCGGTGGGGCCTACAATGAGCAGTTCTTC. It specifies CASSGLSGGAYNEQFF.

J is TRBJ2-7 and V is TRBV6-5; TRBD1 is a possible D gene (6 bases). This CDR3 is built from 13 residues. V lost 3 bases and J 2 bases, leaving 8 bases between the germline ends. CDR1 and CDR2 (germline): MNHEY, SVGAGI. In DNA form, the CDR3 reads TGTGCCAGCAGTTATAACAGGGCCTACGAGCAGTACTTC. Its protein is CASSYNRAYEQYF.

The chain uses TRBV19 and TRBJ2-7; perhaps D is TRBD1 or TRBD2 (5 bases each). CDR1 is LNHDA, CDR2 SQIVND, per germline (reference sequence). This CDR3 is 16 amino acids long. V was shortened by 3 bases and J by 0 bases, with 15 bases between the two germline ends. The CDR3 reads CASSIWGGLSSYEQYF. CDR3 coding DNA: TGTGCCAGTAGTATCTGGGGCGGGTTGAGCTCCTACGAGCAGTACTTC.

The chain joins TRBV7-8 to TRBJ2-7, with D perhaps matching TRBD1 or TRBD2 (6 bases each). Germline CDR1 and CDR2: SGHVS and FQNEAQ. There are 20 residues in the CDR3. The V end was cut by 4 bases, the J end by 2 bases, with 30 bases between. In nucleotides, the CDR3 is TGTGCCAGCAGCTCGGAAGTGGGGGGCCAGCCCGGCACTAAACCCTACGAGCAGTACTTC. Its translation: CASSSEVGGQPGTKPYEQYF.

The gene calls are TRBV5-3 and TRBJ1-6; D gene uncertain. TRBV5-3 is an ORF for which the function is uncertain. V gave up 10 bases and J gave up 0 bases, with 14 bases separating them. The CDR3 is made up of 15 amino acids. The CDR3 bases are TGTGCCCTGGGTCCGATGAGCTCCTATAATTCACCCCTCCACTTT. As protein: CALGPMSSYNSPLHF.

The chain combines TRBV9 with TRBJ2-1; 7 bases agree with TRBD2. Germline V gene data show CDR1 as SGDLS and CDR2 as YYNGEE. The CDR3 is made up of 15 amino acids. The junction had 7 bases not matched to a gene; V was cut back by 2 bases and J by 5 bases. DNA of the CDR3: TGTGCCAGCAGCGTTATAGGGAGGGGAGACAATGAGCAGTTCTTC. Its translation: CASSVIGRGDNEQFF.

The V gene is TRBV27, the J gene TRBJ2-1; 12 bases fit TRBD2. Germline trimming cut 3 bases from V and 0 bases from J; bases unmatched to any gene: 3. Germline CDR1 reads MNHEY; CDR2 reads SMNVEV (reference sequence). There are 17 residues in the CDR3. This chain's CDR3 is CASSLLTSGSSYNEQFF. CDR3 in DNA: TGTGCCAGCAGTTTGTTGACTAGCGGGAGCTCCTACAATGAGCAGTTCTTC.

By share, this clone counts as medium-sized. The J gene is TRBJ2-1, the V gene TRBV5-6; D perhaps matches TRBD2 (5 bases). Trimming cost V 0 bases and J 7 bases, with 14 bases left between them. There are 15 residues in the CDR3. Germline V gives CDR1 SGHDT, CDR2 YYEEEE. The CDR3: CASSLAWIGRNEQFF. For the CDR3, the DNA is TGTGCCAGCAGCTTGGCCTGGATAGGGAGAAATGAGCAGTTCTTC.